This passage covers 12 T cell receptor beta chains from one sample sequenced in a study of blood T cells in healthy people across ages. A sample-barcoded 5' primer and a J-beta primer mix were used in a second PCR of roughly 7 to 11 cycles. A single record per CDR3 protein comes from TCRdb applying MiXCR to the 5' RACE reads. The table has 1.5 million to 2 million distinct CDR3 sequences, approximately 50% seen once. The sample taken for sequencing was blood. Receptors were obtained from a woman aged 40 to 50 in good health.

J is TRBJ2-1 and V is TRBV20-1; 14 bases align to TRBD2. V trimming: 1 base; J trimming: 1 base; junction bases outside the gene matches: 9. Germline CDR1 and CDR2: DFQATT and SNEGSKA (reference sequence). The CDR3 extends over 19 amino acids. The CDR3 region is CSARGRTSGGYLSYNEQFF. DNA for the CDR3: TGCAGTGCTAGAGGGCGGACTAGCGGGGGGTATCTGTCCTACAATGAGCAGTTCTTC.

V gene TRBV7-2 combines with J gene TRBJ1-2; 9 nucleotides line up with TRBD1. Trimming took 5 bases from V and 8 from J; bases not matched to a gene: 9. This CDR3 region has 14 residues. CDR1 and CDR2 (germline): SGHTA, FQGNSA. The CDR3 DNA reads as TGTGCCAGCAGCACCCCGGACAGGGGTGGCGGCTACACCTTC. Its protein product is CASSTPDRGGGYTF.

The chain carries TRBV29-1 and TRBJ2-3, with D perhaps matching TRBD2 (6 bases). Germline V gene data show CDR1 as SQVTM and CDR2 as ANQGSEA. The CDR3 consists of 13 residues. V was trimmed by 6 bases and J by 4 bases, leaving 14 bases between them. The CDR3 nucleotides are TGCAGCGTCTCACCGACTAGTTCAGATACGCAGTATTTT. Its translation: CSVSPTSSDTQYF.

This clonotype showed up just a few times. The chain has TRBV12-3 or TRBV12-4 and TRBJ2-6, with D perhaps matching TRBD2 (6 bases). CDR3 length equals 18 residues. The V and J ends lost 3 bases and 0 bases respectively, with 15 bases between them. The CDR3 nucleotides read TGTGCCAGCAGTTTCTCTGGCCAGGGAGGCTCTGGGGCCAACGTCCTGACTTTC. This sequence encodes CASSFSGQGGSGANVLTF.

This chain links TRBV6-2 or TRBV6-3 with TRBJ1-5; 9 bases match TRBD1. Trimming at V came to 5 bases and at J to 6 bases, leaving 14 bases not matched to a gene. This CDR3 region has 17 residues. The V gene's germline CDR1 is MNHEY and CDR2 SVGEGT. In nucleotides, the CDR3 is TGTGCCAGCAGTAAGGGACAGGGAAAGAACGGGGGTCAGCCCCAGCATTTT. Its translation is CASSKGQGKNGGQPQHF.

This clonotype was seen only a few times. The V gene is TRBV20-1, the J gene TRBJ1-5, with unresolved D. Trimming took off 1 base at V and 5 bases at J, with 9 bases between the two ends. Per the germline V gene, CDR1 is DFQATT and CDR2 is SNEGSKA (reference sequence). The CDR3 runs 13 residues. The CDR3 sequence is CSARVGRDQPQHF. DNA for the CDR3: TGCAGTGCTAGAGTAGGCCGGGATCAGCCCCAGCATTTT.

This clonotype occurred a few times. J is TRBJ2-5 and V is TRBV4-3; 10 bases line up with TRBD2. This CDR3 comprises 16 residues. The germline V gene encodes CDR1 LGHNA and CDR2 YSLEER. With 0 bases clipped from V and 7 bases from J, the junction kept 8 bases outside the gene matches. CDR3 bases: TGCGCCAGCAGCCAAGATTTAGCGGGGGGCCGCTGGACCCAGTACTTC. It codes for CASSQDLAGGRWTQYF.

This sequence joins TRBV2 and TRBJ2-1, with 9 bases matching TRBD2. Germline V gene data show CDR1 as SNHLY and CDR2 as FYNNEI. The CDR3 is 15 residues long. V gave up 6 bases and J gave up 1 base; unmatched junction bases: 4. Here the CDR3 reads CASRVLAGSYNEQFF. The CDR3 DNA follows: TGTGCCAGCAGAGTCCTAGCGGGGTCCTACAATGAGCAGTTCTTC.

The chain has TRBV24-1 and TRBJ1-5; D is uncertain. Germline loops: CDR1 KGHDR, CDR2 SFDVKD. V was trimmed by 4 bases and J by 2 bases, leaving 14 bases between them. CDR3 length: 16 amino acids. CDR3: CATSDATLPGNQPQHF. The CDR3 DNA is TGTGCCACCAGTGACGCAACCTTGCCAGGCAATCAGCCCCAGCATTTT.

V and J are TRBV24-1 and TRBJ2-5; D may be TRBD2 (6 bases). V was shortened by 1 base and J by 2 bases, with 7 bases between the two germline ends. Germline CDR1 reads KGHDR; CDR2 reads SFDVKD. CDR3 size: 14 residues. The chain's CDR3 is CATSDFGGQETQYF. DNA of the CDR3: TGTGCCACCAGTGATTTTGGAGGGCAAGAGACCCAGTACTTC.

The chain is built from TRBV29-1 and TRBJ2-1; D gene unclear. CDR3 length equals 10 residues. The germline V gene encodes CDR1 SQVTM and CDR2 ANQGSEA. With 6 bases removed from V and 5 bases from J, the gap between germline ends came to 5 bases. CDR3 region: CSVINNEQFF. For the CDR3, the DNA is TGCAGCGTCATAAACAATGAGCAGTTCTTC.

The rearrangement links TRBV6-5 to TRBJ1-2; 8 nucleotides align to TRBD1. With 3 bases clipped from V and 8 bases from J, the junction kept 11 bases outside the gene matches. Germline CDR1 is MNHEY and CDR2 is SVGAGI. The CDR3 length is 15 residues. CDR3 sequence: CASSYQNRGTWGYTF. The CDR3 nucleotides read TGTGCCAGCAGTTATCAGAACAGGGGGACGTGGGGCTACACCTTC.